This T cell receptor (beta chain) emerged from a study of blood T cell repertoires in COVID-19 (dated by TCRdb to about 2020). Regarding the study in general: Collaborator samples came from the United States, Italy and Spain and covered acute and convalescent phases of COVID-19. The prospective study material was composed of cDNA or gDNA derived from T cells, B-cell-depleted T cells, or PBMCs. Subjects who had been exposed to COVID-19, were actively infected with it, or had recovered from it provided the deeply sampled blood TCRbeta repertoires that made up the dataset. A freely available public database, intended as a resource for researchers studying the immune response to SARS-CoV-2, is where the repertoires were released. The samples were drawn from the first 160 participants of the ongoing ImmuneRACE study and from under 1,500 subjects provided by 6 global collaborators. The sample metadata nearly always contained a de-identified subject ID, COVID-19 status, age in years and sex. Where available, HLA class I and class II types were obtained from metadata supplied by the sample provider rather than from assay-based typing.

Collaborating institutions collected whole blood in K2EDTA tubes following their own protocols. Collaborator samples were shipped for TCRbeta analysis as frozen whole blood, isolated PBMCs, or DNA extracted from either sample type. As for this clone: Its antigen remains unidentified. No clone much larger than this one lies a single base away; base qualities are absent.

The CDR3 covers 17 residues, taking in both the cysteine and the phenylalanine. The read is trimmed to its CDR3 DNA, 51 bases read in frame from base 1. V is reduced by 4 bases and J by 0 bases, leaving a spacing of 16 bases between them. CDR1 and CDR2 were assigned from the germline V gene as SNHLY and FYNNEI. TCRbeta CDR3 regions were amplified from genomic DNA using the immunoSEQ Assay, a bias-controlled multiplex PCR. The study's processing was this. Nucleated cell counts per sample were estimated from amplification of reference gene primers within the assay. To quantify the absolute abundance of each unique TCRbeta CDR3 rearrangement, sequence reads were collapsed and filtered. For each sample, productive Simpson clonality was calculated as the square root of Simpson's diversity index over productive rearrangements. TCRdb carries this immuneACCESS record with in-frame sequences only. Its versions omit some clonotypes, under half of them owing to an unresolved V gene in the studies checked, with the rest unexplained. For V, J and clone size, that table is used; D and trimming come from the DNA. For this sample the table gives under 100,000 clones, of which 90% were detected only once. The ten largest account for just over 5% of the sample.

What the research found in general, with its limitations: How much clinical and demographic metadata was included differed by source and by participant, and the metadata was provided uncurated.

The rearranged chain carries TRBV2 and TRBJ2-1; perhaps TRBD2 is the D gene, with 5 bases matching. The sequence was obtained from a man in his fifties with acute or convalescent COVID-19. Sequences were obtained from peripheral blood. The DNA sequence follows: TGTGCCAGCAGTGTAGGACTTACTATCAGCTCCTACAATGAGCAGTTCTTC. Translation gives CASSVGLTISSYNEQFF.